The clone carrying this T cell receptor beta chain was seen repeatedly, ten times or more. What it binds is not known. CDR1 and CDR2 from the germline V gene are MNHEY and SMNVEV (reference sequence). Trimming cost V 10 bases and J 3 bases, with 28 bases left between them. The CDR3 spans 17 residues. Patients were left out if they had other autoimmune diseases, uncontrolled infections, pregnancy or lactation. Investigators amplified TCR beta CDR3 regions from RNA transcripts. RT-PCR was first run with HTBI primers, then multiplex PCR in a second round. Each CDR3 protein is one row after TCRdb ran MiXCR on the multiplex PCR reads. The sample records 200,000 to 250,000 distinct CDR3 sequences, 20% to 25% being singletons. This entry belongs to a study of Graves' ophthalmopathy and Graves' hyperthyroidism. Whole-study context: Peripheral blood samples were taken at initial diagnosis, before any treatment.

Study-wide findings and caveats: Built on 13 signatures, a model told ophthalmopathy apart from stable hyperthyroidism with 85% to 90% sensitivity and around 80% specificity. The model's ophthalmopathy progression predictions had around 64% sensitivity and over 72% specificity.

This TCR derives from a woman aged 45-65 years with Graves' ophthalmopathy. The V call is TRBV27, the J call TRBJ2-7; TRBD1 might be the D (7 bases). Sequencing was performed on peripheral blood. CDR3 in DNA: TGTGCCACCCAAGGCAGCGCGGGACAGCTTAATTTCTACGAGCAGTACTTC. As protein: CATQGSAGQLNFYEQYF.